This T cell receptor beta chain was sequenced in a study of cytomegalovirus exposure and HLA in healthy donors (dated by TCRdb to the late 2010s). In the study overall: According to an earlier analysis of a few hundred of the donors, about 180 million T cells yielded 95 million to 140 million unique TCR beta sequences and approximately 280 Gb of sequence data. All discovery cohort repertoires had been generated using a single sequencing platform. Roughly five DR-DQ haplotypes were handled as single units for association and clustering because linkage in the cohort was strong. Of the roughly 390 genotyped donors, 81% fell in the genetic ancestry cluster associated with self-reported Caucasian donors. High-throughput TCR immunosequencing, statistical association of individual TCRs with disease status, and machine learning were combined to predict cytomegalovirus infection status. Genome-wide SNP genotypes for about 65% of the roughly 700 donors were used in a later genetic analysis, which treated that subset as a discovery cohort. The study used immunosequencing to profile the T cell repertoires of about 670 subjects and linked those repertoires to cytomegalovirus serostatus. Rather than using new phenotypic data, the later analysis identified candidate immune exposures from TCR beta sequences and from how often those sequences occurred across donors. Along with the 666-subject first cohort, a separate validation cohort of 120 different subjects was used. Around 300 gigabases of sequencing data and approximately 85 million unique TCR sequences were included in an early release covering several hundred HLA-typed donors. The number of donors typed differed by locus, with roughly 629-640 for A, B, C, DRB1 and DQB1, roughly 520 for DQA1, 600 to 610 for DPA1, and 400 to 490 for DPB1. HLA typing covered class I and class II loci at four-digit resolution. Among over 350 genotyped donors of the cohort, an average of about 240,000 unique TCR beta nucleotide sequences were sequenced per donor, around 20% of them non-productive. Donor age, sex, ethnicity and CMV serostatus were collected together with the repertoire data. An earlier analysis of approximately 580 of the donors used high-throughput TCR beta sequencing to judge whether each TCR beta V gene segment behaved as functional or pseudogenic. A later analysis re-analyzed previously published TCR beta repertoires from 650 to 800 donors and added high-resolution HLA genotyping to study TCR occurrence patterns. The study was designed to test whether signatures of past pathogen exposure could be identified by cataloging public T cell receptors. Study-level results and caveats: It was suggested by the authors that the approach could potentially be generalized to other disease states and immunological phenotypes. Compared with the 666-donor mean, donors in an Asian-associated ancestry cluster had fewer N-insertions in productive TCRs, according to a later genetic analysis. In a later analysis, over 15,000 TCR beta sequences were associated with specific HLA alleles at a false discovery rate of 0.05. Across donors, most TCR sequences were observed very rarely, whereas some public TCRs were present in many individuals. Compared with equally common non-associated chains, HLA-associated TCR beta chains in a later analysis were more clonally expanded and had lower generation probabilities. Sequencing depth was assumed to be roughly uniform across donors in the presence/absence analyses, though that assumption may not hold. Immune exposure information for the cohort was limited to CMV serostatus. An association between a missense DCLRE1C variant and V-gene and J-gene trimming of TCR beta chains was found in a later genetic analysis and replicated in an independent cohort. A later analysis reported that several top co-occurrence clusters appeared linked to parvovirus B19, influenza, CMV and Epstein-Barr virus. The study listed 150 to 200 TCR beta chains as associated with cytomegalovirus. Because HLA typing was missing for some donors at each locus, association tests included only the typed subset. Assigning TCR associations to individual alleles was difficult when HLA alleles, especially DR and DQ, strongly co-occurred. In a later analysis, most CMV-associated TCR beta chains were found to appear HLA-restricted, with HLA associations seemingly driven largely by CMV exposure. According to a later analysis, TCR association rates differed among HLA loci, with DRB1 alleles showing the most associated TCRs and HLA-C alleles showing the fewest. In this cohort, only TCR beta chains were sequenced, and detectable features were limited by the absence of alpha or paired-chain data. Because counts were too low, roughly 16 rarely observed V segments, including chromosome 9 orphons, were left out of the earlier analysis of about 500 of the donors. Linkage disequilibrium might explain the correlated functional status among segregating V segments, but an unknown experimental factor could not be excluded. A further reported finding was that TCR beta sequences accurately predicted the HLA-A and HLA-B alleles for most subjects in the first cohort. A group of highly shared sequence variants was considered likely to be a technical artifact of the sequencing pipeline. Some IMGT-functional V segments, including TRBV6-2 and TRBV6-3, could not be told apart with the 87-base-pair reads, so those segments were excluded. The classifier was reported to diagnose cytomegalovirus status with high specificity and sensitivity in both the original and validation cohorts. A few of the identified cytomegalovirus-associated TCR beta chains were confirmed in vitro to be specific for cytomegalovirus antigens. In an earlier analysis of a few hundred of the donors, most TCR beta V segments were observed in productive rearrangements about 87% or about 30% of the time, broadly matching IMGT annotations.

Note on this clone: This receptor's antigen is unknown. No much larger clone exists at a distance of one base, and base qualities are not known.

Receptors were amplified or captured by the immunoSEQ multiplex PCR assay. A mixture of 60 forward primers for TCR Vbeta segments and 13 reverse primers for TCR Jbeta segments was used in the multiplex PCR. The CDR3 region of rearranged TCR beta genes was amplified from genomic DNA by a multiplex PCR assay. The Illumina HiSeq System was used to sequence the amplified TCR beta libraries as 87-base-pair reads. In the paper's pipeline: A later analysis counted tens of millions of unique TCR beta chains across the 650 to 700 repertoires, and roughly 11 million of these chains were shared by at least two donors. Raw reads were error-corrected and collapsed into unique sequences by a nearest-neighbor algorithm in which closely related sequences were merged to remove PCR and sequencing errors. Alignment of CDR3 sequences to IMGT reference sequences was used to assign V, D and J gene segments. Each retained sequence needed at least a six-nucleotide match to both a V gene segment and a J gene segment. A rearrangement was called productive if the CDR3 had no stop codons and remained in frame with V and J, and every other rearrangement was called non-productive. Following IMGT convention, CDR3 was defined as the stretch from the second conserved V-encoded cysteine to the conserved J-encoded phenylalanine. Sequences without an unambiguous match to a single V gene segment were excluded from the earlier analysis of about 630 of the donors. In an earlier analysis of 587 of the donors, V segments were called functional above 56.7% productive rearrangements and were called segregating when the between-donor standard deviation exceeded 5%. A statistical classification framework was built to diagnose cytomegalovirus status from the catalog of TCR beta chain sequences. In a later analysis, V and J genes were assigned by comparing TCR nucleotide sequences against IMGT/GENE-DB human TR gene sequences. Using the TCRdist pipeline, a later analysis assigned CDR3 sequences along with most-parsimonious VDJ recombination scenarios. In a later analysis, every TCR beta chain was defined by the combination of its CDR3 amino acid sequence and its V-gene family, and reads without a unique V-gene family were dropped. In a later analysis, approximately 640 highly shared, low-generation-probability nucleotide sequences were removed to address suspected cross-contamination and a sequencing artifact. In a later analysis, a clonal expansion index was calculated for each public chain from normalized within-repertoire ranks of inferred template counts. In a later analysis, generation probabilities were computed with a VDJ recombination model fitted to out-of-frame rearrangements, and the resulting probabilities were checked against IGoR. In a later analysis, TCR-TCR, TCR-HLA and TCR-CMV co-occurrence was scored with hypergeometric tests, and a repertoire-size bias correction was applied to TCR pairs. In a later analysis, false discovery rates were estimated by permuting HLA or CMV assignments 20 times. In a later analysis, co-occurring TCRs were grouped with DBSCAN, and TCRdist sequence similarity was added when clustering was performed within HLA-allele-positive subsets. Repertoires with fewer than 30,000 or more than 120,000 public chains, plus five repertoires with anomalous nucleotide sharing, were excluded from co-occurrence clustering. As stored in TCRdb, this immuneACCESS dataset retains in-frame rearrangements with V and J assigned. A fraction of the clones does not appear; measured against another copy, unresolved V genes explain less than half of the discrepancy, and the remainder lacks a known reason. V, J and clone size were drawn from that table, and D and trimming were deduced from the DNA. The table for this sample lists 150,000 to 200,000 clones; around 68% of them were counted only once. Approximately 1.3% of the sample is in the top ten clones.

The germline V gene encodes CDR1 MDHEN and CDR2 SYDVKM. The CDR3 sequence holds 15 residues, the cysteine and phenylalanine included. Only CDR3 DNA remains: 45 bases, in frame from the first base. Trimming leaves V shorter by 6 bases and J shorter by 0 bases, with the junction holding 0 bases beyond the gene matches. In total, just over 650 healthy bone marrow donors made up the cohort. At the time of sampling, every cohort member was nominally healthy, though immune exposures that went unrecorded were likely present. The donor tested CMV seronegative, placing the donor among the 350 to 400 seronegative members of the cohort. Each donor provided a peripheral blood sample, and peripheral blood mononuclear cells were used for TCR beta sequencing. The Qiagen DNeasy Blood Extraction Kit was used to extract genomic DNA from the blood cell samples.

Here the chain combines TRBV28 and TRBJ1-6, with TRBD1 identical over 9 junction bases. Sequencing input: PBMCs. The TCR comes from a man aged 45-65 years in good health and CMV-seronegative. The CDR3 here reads CASRGQGSYNSPLHF. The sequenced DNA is TGTGCCAGCAGGGGACAGGGCTCCTATAATTCACCCCTCCACTTT.